This T cell receptor beta chain was recovered during a study of human T cells and chemical hapten exposure. Study-wide findings and caveats: There was no change with DPC sensitization in TCRs above 1 in 1000 frequency. Patch test score tracked positively with PT1 expanded TCR counts.

TCRdb redid the calling of the RACE reads with MiXCR, one entry per CDR3 protein. This table holds some 120,000 distinct CDR3 sequences, around 10% found once. Time point specified: patch test 1, 2 weeks after DPC sensitization. This sample's treatment: therapeutic diphenylcyclopropenone sensitization with weekly scalp DPC. V lost 1 base, J lost 3 bases, and 1 base stayed unmatched. CDR1 is KGHSH, CDR2 LQKENI, per germline. The CDR3 has 14 residues. This clonotype showed up many times. What it binds is unknown. Source: whole blood, taken in connection with sensitization to the hapten diphenylcyclopropenone (DPC). The receptor was isolated from a woman aged 50 to 65 with alopecia areata. Some clones in this sample may be carry-over from other donors' samples. The chain is built from TRBV18 and TRBJ2-7; 9 bases map to TRBD1. CDR3 region: CASSPQDRGYEQYF. CDR3 DNA: TGTGCCAGCTCACCACAGGACAGGGGCTACGAGCAGTACTTC.